This T cell receptor (beta chain) is drawn from a study of blood T cell repertoires in COVID-19. Germline assignment: CDR1 LNHDA and CDR2 SQIVND (reference sequence). This CDR3 spans 15 amino acids. Trimming removed 3 bases at V and 7 bases at J, with 18 bases between. Generated by immunoSEQ multiplex PCR, the TCRdb table keeps only in-frame clones and is missing some. The sample contains 200,000 to 250,000 clones, 88% of which appear only once. The rearrangement uses TRBV19 and TRBJ1-1; no clear D. This receptor was taken from a man between 18 and 35 years old with active or convalescent COVID-19. The sample consisted of peripheral blood. DNA for the CDR3: TGTGCCAGTAGTATTCTGTCCAGTGGGCCCATTGAAGCTTTCTTT. It codes for CASSILSSGPIEAFF. Based on the CDR3 plus reference TRBV19 and TRBJ1-1, the full variable domain is DGGITQSPKYLFRKEGQNVTLSCEQNLNHDAMYWYRQDPGQGLRLIYYSQIVNDFQKGDIAEGYSVSREKKESFPLTVTSAQKNPTAFYLCASSILSSGPIEAFFGQGTRLTVV.